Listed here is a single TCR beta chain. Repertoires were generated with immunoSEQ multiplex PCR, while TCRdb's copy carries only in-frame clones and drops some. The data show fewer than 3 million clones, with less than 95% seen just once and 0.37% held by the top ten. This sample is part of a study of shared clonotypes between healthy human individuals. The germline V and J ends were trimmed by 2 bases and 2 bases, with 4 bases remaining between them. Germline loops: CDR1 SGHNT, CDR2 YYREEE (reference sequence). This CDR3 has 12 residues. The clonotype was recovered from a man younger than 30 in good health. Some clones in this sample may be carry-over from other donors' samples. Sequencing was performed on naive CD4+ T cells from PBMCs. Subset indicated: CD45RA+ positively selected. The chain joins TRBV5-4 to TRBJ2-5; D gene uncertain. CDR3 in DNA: TGTGCCAGCAGCTTCCCACAAGAGACCCAGTACTTC. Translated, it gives CASSFPQETQYF.